This TCR beta chain came from a study of T cell responses to AZD1222 COVID-19 vaccine. Points from the study as a whole: Spike-specific TCR breadth and depth were elevated following two AZD1222 doses. Clonal diversity may have been underestimated, and the donors were mostly white British, with more females than males. At 160-218 and 743-854, vaccine-associated CD4 TCRs were dominant, and they spanned spike. Seropositivity was recorded at baseline in only 6 or 7 AZD1222 recipients.

Produced via immunoSEQ multiplex PCR; TCRdb's table is partial and in-frame only. The repertoire holds roughly 170,000 clones, with around 94% as singletons. Germline CDR1 KGHSY, CDR2 FQNENV. This CDR3 spans 15 amino acids. The V segment lost 0 bases and the J segment 1 base; nucleotides outside the gene matches: 1. On this clone itself: The antigen is undetermined.

The sequence came from an adult who received the AZD1222 COVID-19 vaccine. This chain joins TRBV16 and TRBJ1-1; 8 nucleotides align to TRBD1. The material sequenced was peripheral blood, taken 28 days after the second AZD1222 dose. DNA for the CDR3: TGTGCCAGCAGCCAATCCGGGACAGGGAACACTGAAGCTTTCTTT. Translated: CASSQSGTGNTEAFF. Combining the CDR3 with reference TRBV16 and TRBJ1-1 gives the whole variable domain GEEVAQTPKHLVRGEGQKAKLYCAPIKGHSYVFWYQQVLKNEFKFLISFQNENVFDETGMPKERFSAKCLPNSPCSLEIQATKLEDSAVYFCASSQSGTGNTEAFFGQGTRLTVV.